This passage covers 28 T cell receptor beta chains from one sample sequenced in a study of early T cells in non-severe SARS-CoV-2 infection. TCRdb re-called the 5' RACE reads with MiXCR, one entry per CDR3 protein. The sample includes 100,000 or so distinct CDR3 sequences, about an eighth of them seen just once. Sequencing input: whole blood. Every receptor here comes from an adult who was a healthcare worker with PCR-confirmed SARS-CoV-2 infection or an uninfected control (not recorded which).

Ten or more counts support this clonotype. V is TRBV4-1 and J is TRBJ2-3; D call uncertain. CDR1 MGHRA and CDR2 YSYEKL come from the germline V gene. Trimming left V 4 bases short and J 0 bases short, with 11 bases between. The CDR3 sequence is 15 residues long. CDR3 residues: CASSPQPSSTDTQYF. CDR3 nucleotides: TGCGCCAGCAGCCCACAACCCTCTAGCACAGATACGCAGTATTTT.

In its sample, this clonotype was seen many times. The CDR3 reads CASSPGRGGEKLFF. The CDR3 nucleotides read TGTGCCAGCAGCCCTGGAAGGGGTGGTGAAAAACTGTTTTTT. J is TRBJ1-4 and V is TRBV5-4, with D maybe TRBD1 (5 bases). Germline assignment: CDR1 SGHNT and CDR2 YYREEE (reference sequence). Trimming removed 4 bases from V and 7 bases from J, with 14 bases in between. The CDR3 sequence is 14 residues long.

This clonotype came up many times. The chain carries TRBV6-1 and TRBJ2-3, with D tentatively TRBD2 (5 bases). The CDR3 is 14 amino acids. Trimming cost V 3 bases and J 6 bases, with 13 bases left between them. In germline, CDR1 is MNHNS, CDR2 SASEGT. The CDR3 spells CASSEVGELDTQYF. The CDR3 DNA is TGTGCCAGCAGTGAGGTCGGGGAGTTGGATACGCAGTATTTT.

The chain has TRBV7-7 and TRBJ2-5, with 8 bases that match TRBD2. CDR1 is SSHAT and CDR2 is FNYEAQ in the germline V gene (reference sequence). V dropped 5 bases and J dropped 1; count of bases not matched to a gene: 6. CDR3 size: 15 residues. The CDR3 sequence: CASSTMSGSQETQYF. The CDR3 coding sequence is TGTGCCAGCAGCACCATGAGCGGGAGCCAAGAGACCCAGTACTTC.

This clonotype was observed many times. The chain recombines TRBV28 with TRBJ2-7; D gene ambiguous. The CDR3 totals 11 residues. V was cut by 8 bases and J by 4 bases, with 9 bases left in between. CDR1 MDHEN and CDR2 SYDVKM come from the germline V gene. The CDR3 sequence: CASCQGYEQYF. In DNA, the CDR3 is TGTGCCAGCTGTCAAGGGTACGAGCAGTACTTC.

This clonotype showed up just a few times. CDR3 region: CASSLRVMGQFF. CDR3 sequence (DNA): TGTGCCAGCAGCTTAAGGGTCATGGGGCAGTTCTTC. This chain links TRBV7-2 with TRBJ2-1, with D uncertain. V gave up 2 bases and J gave up 12 bases, with 11 bases separating them. This CDR3 is built from 12 residues. CDR1 is SGHTA and CDR2 is FQGNSA in the germline V gene.

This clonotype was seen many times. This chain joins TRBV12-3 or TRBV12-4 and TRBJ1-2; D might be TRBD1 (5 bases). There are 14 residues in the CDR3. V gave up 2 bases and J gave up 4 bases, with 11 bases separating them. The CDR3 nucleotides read TGTGCCAGCAGTTTACAGGGTCGAGGCTATGGCTACACCTTC. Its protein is CASSLQGRGYGYTF.

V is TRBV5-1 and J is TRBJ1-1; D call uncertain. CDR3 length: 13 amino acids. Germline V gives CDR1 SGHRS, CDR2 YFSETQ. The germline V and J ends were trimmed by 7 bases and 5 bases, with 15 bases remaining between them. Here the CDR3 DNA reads TGCGCCAGCGGGCCAGGACTGGGAACTGAAGCTTTCTTT. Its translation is CASGPGLGTEAFF.

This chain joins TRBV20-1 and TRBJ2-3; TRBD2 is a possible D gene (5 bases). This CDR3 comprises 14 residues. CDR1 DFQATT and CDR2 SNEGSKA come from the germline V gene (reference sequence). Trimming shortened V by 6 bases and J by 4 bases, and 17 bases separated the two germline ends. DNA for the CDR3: TGCAGTGCCAAGAGGGCCCTTTCCCCAGATACGCAGTATTTT. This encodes CSAKRALSPDTQYF.

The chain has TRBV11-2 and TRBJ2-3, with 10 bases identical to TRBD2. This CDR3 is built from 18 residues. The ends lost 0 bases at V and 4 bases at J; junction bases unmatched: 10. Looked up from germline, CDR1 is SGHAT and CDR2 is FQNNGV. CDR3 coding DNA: TGTGCCAGCAGCTTAGAGGCGGGAGCTAGCGGGAGACCAGATACGCAGTATTTT. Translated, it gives CASSLEAGASGRPDTQYF.

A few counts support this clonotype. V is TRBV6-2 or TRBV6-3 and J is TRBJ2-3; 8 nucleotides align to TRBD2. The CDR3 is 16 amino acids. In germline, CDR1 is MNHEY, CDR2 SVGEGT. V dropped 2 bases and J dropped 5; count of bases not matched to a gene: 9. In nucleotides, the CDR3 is TGTGCCAGCAGTTACGGCCTAGCGGGTACGGAAGATACGCAGTATTTT. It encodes CASSYGLAGTEDTQYF.

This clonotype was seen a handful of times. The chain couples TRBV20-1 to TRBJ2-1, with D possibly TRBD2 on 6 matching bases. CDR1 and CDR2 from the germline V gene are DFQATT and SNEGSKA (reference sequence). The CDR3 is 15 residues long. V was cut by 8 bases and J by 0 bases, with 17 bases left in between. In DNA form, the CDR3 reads TGCAGTACACTAGCCGGGACGAGCTCCTACAATGAGCAGTTCTTC. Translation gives CSTLAGTSSYNEQFF.

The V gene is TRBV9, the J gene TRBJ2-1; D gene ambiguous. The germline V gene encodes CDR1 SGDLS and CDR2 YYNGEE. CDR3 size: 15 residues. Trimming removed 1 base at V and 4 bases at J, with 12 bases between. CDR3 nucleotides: TGTGCCAGCAGCGTATTCGGTGACGATTACAATGAGCAGTTCTTC. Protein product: CASSVFGDDYNEQFF.

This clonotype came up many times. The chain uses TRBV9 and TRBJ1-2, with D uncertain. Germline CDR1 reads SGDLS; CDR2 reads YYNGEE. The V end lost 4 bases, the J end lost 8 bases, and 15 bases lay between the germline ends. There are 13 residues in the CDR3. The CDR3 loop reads CASSPRPAEGYTF. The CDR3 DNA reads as TGTGCCAGCAGCCCCCGGCCGGCGGAGGGCTACACCTTC.

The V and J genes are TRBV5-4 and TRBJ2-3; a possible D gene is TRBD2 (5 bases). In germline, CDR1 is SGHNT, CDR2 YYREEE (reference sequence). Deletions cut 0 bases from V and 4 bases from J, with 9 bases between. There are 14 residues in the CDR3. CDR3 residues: CASSLAGMSDTQYF. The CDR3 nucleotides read TGTGCCAGCAGCTTGGCGGGGATGTCAGATACGCAGTATTTT.

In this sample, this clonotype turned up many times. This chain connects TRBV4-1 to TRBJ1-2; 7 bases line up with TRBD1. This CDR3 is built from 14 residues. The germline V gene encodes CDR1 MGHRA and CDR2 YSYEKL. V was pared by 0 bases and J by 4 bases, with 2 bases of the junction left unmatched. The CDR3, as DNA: TGCGCCAGCAGCCAAGAGACAGGGATCTATGGCTACACCTTC. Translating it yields CASSQETGIYGYTF.

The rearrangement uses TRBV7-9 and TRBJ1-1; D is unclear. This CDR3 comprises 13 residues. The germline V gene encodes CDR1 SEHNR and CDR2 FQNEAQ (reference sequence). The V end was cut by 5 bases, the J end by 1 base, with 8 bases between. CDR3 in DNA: TGTGCCAGCAGCCCGATCACGAACACTGAAGCTTTCTTT. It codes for CASSPITNTEAFF.

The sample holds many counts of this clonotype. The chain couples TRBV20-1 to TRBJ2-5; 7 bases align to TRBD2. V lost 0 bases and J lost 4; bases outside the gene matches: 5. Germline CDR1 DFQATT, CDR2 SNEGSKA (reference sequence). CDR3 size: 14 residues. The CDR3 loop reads CSARDRGGGETQYF. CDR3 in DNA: TGCAGTGCTAGAGATCGCGGGGGAGGAGAGACCCAGTACTTC.

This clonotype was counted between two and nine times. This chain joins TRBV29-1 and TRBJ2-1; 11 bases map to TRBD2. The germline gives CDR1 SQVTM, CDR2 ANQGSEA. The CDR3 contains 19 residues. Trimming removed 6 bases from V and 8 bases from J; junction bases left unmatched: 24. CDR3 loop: CSVGLLSPTTSGSVDEQFF. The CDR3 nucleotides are TGCAGCGTGGGGTTATTGTCTCCAACTACTAGCGGGAGTGTCGATGAGCAGTTCTTC.

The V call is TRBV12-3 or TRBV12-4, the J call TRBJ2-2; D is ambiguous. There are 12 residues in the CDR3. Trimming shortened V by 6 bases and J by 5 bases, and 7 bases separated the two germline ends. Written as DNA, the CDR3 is TGTGCCAGCAGACTTAATACCGGGGAGCTGTTTTTT. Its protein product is CASRLNTGELFF.

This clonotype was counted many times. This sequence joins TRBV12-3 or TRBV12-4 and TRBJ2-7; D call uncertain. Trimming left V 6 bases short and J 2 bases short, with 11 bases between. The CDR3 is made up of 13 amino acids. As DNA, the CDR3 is TGTGCCAGCAGCCCGTCGTGGGCCTACGAGCAGTACTTC. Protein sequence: CASSPSWAYEQYF.

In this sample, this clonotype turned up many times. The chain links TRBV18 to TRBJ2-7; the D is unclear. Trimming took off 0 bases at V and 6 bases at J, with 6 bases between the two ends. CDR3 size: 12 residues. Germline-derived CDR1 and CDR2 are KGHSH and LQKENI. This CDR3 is CASSPPVGEQYF. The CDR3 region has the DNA TGTGCCAGCTCACCACCGGTTGGCGAGCAGTACTTC.

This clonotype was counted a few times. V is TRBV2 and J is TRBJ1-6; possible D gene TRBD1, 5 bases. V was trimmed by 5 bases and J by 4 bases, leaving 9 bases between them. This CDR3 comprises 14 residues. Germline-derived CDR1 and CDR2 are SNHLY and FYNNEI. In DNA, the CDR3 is TGTGCCAGCAGTAGACAGAATTATAATTCACCCCTCCACTTT. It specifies CASSRQNYNSPLHF.

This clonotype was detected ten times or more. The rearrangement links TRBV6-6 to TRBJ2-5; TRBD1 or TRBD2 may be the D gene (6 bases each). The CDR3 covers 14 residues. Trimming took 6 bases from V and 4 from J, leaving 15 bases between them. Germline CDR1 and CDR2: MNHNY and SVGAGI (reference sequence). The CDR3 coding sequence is TGTGCCAGCAGGGGACTCCTGGGGGCAGAGACCCAGTACTTC. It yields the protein CASRGLLGAETQYF.

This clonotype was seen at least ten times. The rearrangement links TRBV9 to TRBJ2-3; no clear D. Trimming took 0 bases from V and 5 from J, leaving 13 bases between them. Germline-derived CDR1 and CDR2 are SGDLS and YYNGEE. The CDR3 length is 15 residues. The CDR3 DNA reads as TGTGCCAGCAGCGTAGCTGGATTTTTTATAGATACGCAGTATTTT. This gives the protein CASSVAGFFIDTQYF. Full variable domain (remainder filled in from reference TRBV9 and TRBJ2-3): DSGVTQTPKHLITATGQRVTLRCSPRSGDLSVYWYQQSLDQGLQFLIQYYNGEERAKGNILERFSAQQFPDLHSELNLSSLELGDSALYFCASSVAGFFIDTQYFGPGTRLTVL.

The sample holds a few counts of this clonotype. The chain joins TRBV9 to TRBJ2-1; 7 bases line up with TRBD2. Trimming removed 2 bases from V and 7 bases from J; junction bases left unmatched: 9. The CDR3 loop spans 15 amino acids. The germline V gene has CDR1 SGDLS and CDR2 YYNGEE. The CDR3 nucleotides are TGTGCCAGCAGCGTGGCGGGAGAAGGGTTAAATGAGCAGTTCTTC. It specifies CASSVAGEGLNEQFF.

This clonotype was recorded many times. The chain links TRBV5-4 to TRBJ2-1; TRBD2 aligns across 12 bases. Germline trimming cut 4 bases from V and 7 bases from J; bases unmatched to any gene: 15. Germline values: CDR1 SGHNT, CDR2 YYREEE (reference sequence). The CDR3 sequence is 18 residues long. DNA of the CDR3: TGTGCCAGCAGCCCTGGCGGCCTAGCGGGAGGGCCTTTAAATGAGCAGTTCTTC. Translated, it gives CASSPGGLAGGPLNEQFF.

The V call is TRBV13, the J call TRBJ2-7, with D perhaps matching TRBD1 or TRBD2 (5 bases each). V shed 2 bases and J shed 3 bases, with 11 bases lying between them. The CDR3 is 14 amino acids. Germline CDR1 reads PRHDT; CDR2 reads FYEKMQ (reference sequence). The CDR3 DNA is TGTGCCAGCAGCTTAAGAGGGGACCGCTACGAGCAGTACTTC. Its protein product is CASSLRGDRYEQYF.